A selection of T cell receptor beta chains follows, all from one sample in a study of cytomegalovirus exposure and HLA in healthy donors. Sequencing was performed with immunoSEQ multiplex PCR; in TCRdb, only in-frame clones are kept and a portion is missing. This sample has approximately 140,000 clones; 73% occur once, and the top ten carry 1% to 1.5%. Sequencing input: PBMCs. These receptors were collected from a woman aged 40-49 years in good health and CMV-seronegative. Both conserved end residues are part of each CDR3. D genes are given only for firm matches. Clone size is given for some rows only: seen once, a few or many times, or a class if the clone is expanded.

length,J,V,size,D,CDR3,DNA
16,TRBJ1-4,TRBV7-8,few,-,CASSLGRAPRSEKLFF,TGTGCCAGCAGCTTAGGCAGGGCCCCCCGTAGTGAAAAACTGTTTTTT
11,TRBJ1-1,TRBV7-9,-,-,CASAFGAEAFF,TGTGCCAGCGCTTTCGGGGCTGAAGCTTTCTTT
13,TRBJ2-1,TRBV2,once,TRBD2,CASSLAGGHEQFF,TGTGCCAGCAGCCTAGCGGGGGGGCACGAGCAGTTCTTC
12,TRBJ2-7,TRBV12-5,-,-,CASGWDNYEQYF,TGTGCTAGTGGTTGGGACAACTACGAGCAGTACTTC
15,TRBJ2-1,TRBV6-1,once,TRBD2,CASSGLAGGTNEQFF,TGTGCCAGCAGTGGACTAGCGGGGGGGACAAATGAGCAGTTCTTC
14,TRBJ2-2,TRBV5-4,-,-,CASRVGGAGGELFF,TGTGCCAGCAGAGTAGGGGGGGCTGGCGGGGAGCTGTTTTTT
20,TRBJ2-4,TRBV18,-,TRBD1,CASSPRSSMDRGKAKNIQYF,TGTGCCAGCTCACCACGGTCTTCTATGGACAGGGGGAAAGCCAAAAACATTCAGTACTTC
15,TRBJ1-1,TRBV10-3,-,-,CAISPLQLTNTEAFF,TGTGCCATCAGTCCTTTACAGCTTACGAACACTGAAGCTTTCTTT
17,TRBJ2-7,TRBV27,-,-,CASSPLLTGISSYEQYF,TGTGCCAGCAGTCCCCTCCTTACAGGGATTAGCTCCTACGAGCAGTACTTC
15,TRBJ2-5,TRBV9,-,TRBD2,CASSVWGGEQETQYF,TGTGCCAGCAGCGTTTGGGGGGGGGAGCAAGAGACCCAGTACTTC
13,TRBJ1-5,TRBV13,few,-,CASSLRRNQPQHF,TGTGCCAGCAGCTTGCGGAGAAATCAGCCCCAGCATTTT
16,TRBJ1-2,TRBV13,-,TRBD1,CASSFSKGQGGYGYTF,TGTGCCAGCAGCTTCAGTAAGGGACAGGGTGGCTATGGCTACACCTTC
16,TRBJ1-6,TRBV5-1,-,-,CASSLGWASDNSPLHF,TGCGCCAGCAGCTTGGGGTGGGCCTCGGATAATTCACCCCTCCACTTT
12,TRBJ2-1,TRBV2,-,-,CASSVLAWEQFF,TGTGCCAGCAGTGTACTAGCTTGGGAGCAGTTCTTC
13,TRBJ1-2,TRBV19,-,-,CASYGRGWAGYTF,TGTGCCAGTTATGGTCGAGGGTGGGCTGGCTACACCTTC
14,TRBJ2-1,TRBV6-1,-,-,CASSGEYRAGEQFF,TGTGCCAGCAGCGGAGAGTACAGGGCGGGTGAGCAGTTCTTC
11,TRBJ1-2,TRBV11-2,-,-,CASSLGSGANF,TGTGCCAGCAGCTTAGGGTCTGGGGCGAACTTC
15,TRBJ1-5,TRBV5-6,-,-,CASSALGASNQPQHF,TGTGCCAGCAGCGCTTTGGGGGCGAGCAATCAGCCCCAGCATTTT
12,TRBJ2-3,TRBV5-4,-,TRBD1,CASSFGQGAQYF,TGTGCCAGCAGCTTTGGGCAGGGGGCGCAGTATTTT
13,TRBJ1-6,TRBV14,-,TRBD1,CASRPDRGSPLHF,TGTGCCAGCAGACCCGACAGGGGTTCACCCCTCCACTTT
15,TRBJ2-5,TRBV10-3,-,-,CATRWGKEQGETQYF,TGTGCCACAAGATGGGGGAAGGAACAGGGTGAGACCCAGTACTTC
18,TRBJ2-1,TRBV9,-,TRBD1,CASSNPVEGASSYNEQFF,TGTGCCAGCAGCAACCCCGTCGAGGGGGCTAGTTCCTACAATGAGCAGTTCTTC
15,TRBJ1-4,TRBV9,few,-,CASSLGVQVNEKLFF,TGTGCCAGCAGCCTCGGGGTCCAAGTTAATGAAAAACTGTTTTTT
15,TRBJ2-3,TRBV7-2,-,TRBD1,CASSWGQGSADTQYF,TGTGCCAGCAGCTGGGGACAGGGAAGCGCAGATACGCAGTATTTT
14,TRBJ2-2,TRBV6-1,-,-,CASRLDFNTGELFF,TGTGCCAGCAGACTTGACTTCAACACCGGGGAGCTGTTTTTT
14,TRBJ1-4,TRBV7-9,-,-,CASSSYGANEKLFF,TGTGCCAGCAGCTCTTACGGGGCTAATGAAAAACTGTTTTTT
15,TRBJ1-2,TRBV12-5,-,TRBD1,CASGPPGQAPYGYTF,TGTGCTAGTGGACCTCCGGGACAGGCACCATATGGCTACACCTTC
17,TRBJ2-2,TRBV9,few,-,CASSVEVGDTNTGELFF,TGTGCCAGCAGCGTAGAGGTTGGGGACACGAACACCGGGGAGCTGTTTTTT
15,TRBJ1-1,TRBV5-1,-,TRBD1,CASSLTGTENTEAFF,TGCGCCAGCAGCTTAACCGGGACAGAGAACACTGAAGCTTTCTTT
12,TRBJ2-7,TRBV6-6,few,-,CASSSGQKSTYF,TGTGCCAGCAGTTCTGGACAGAAGAGTACGTACTTC
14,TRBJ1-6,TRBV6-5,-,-,CASKGGSYNSPLHF,TGTGCCAGCAAAGGGGGCTCCTATAATTCACCCCTCCACTTT
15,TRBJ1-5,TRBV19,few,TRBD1,CASSTGLGQNQPQHF,TGTGCCAGTAGTACCGGCCTGGGACAGAATCAGCCCCAGCATTTT
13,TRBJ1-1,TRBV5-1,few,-,CASGLGVNTEAFF,TGCGCCAGCGGCTTGGGAGTGAACACTGAAGCTTTCTTT
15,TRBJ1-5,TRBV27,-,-,CASSVQGYSNQPQHF,TGTGCCAGCAGCGTACAGGGATATAGCAATCAGCCCCAGCATTTT
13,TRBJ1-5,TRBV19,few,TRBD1,CASNPDRDQPQHF,TGTGCCAGTAACCCCGACAGGGATCAGCCCCAGCATTTT
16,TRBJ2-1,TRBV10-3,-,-,CAISSKTGSRYNEQFF,TGTGCCATCAGTTCCAAAACAGGGAGCCGATACAATGAGCAGTTCTTC
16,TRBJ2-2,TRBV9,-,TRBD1,CASSVAQGANTGELFF,TGTGCCAGCAGCGTAGCTCAGGGGGCGAACACCGGGGAGCTGTTTTTT
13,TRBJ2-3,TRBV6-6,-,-,CASRSQGVDTQYF,TGTGCCAGCAGGTCACAGGGTGTTGATACGCAGTATTTT
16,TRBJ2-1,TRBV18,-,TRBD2,CASSPSLRGGVNEQFF,TGTGCCAGCTCACCATCCTTACGGGGGGGTGTCAATGAGCAGTTCTTC
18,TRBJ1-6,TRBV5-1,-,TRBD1,CASTYGTAESSYNSPLHF,TGCGCCAGCACGTACGGGACAGCCGAAAGCTCCTATAATTCACCCCTCCACTTT
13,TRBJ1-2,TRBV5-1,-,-,CASSLDASRGYTF,TGCGCCAGCAGCTTGGATGCGAGCCGTGGCTACACCTTC
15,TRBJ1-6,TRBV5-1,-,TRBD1,CASSSDRGNNSPLHF,TGCGCCAGCAGCAGCGACAGGGGAAATAATTCACCCCTCCACTTT
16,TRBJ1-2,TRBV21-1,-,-,CASSNRTDRDNYGYTF,TGTGCCAGCAGCAATAGGACAGATAGAGATAACTATGGCTACACCTTC
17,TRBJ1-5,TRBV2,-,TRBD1,CASSGTGGGSSNQPQHF,TGTGCCAGCAGTGGGACAGGGGGCGGCTCGAGCAATCAGCCCCAGCATTTT
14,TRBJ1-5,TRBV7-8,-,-,CASSFTGSNQPQHF,TGTGCCAGCAGCTTCACAGGTAGCAATCAGCCCCAGCATTTT
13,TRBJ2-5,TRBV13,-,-,CASSFGTSETQYF,TGTGCCAGCAGTTTCGGGACTTCCGAGACCCAGTACTTC